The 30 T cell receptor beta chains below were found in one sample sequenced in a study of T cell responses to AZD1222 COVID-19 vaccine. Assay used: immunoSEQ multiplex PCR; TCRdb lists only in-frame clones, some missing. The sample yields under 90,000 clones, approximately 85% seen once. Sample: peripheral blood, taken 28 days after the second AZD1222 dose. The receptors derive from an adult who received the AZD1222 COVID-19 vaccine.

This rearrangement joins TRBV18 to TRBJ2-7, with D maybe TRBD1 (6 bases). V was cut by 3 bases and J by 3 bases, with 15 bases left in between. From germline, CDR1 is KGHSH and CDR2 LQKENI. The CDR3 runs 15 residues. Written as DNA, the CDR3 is TGTGCCAGCTCACCGGTCCGAGGGGGTTACTACGAGCAGTACTTC. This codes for CASSPVRGGYYEQYF.

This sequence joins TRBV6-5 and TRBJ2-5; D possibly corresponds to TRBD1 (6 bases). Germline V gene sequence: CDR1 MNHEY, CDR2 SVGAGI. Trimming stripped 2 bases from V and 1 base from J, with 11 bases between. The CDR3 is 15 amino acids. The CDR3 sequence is CASSYRSRGQETQYF. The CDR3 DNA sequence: TGTGCCAGCAGTTACCGATCCAGGGGCCAAGAGACCCAGTACTTC.

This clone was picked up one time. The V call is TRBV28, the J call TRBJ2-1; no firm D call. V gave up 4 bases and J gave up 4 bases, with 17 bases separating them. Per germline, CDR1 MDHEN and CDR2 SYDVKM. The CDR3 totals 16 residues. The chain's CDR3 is CASSSSGLMGYNEQFF. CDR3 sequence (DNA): TGTGCCAGCAGTTCCAGTGGCCTAATGGGGTACAATGAGCAGTTCTTC.

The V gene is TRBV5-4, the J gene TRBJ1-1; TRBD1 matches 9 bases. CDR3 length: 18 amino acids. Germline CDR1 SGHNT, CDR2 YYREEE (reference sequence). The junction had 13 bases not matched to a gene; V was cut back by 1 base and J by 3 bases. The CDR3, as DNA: TGTGCCAGCAGCTTGTATACAGGGGGCGTCAAGGGGGACACTGAAGCTTTCTTT. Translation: CASSLYTGGVKGDTEAFF. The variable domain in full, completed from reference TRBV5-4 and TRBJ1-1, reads ETGVTQSPTHLIKTRGQQVTLRCSSQSGHNTVSWYQQALGQGPQFIFQYYREEENGRGNFPPRFSGLQFPNYSSELNVNALELDDSALYLCASSLYTGGVKGDTEAFFGQGTRLTVV.

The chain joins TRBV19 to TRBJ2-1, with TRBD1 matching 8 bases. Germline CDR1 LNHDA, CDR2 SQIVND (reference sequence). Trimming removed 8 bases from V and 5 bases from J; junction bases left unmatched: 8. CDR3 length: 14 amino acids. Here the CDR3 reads CASSGRGHDNEQFF. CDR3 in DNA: TGTGCCAGTTCAGGCAGGGGGCACGACAATGAGCAGTTCTTC.

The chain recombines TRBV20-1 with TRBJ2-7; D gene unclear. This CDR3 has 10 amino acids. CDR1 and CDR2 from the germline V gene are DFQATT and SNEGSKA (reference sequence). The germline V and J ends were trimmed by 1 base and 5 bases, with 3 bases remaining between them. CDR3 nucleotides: TGCAGTGCTAGAGGGAACGAGCAGTACTTC. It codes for CSARGNEQYF.

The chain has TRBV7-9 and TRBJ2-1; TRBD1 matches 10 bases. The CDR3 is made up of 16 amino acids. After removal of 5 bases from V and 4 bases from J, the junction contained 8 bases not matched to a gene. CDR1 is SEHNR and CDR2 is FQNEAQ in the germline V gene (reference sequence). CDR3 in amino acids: CASSPRQGASYNEQFF. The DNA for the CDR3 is TGTGCCAGCAGCCCCCGACAGGGGGCTTCGTACAATGAGCAGTTCTTC.

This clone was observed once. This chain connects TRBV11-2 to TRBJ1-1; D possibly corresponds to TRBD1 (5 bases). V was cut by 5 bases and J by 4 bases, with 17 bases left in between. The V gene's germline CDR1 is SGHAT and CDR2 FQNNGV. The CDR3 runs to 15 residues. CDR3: CASSALMGGITEAFF. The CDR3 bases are TGTGCCAGCAGCGCTCTCATGGGGGGGATCACTGAAGCTTTCTTT.

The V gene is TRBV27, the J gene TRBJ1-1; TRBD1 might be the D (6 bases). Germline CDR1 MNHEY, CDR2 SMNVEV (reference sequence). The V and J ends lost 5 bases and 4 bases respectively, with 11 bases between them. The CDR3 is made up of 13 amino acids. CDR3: CASSNNRVTEAFF. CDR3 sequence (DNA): TGTGCCAGCAGTAACAACAGGGTCACTGAAGCTTTCTTT.

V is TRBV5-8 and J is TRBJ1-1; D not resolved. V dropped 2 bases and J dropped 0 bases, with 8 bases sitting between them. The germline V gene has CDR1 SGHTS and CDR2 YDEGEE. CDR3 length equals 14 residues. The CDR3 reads CASSFRTMNTEAFF. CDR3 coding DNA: TGTGCCAGCAGCTTCCGGACTATGAACACTGAAGCTTTCTTT.

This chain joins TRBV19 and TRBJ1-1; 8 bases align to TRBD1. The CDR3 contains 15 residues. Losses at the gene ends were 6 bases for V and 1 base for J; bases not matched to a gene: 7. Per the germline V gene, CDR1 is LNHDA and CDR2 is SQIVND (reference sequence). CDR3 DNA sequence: TGTGCCAGTAGGATCTTACAGGGGGGGAACACTGAAGCTTTCTTT. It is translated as CASRILQGGNTEAFF.

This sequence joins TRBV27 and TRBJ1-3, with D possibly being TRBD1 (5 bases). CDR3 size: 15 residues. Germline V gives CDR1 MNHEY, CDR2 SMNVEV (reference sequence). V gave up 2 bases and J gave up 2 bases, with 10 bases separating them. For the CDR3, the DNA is TGTGCCAGCAGTTTACATTCAGGGACTGGAAACACCATATATTTT. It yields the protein CASSLHSGTGNTIYF.

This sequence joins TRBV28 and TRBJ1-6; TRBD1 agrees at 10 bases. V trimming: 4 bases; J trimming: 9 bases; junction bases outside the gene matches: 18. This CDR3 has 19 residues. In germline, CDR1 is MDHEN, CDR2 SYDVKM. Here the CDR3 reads CASSWGQGSGIRWGSPLHF. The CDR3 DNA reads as TGTGCCAGCAGTTGGGGACAGGGGAGCGGGATAAGGTGGGGTTCACCCCTCCACTTT.

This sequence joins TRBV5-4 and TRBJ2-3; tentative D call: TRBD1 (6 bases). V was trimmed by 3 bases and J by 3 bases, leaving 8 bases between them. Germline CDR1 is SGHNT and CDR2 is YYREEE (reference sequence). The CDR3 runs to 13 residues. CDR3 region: CASSSQGTDTQYF. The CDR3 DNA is TGTGCCAGCAGCTCACAGGGAACAGATACGCAGTATTTT.

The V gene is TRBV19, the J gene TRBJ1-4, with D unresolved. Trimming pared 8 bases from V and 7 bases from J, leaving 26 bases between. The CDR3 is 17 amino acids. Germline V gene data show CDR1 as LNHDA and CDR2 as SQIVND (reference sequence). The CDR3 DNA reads TGTGCCAGTCTGGCCCAGCCCTTACCCTCGACGGTTGAAAAACTGTTTTTT. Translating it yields CASLAQPLPSTVEKLFF.

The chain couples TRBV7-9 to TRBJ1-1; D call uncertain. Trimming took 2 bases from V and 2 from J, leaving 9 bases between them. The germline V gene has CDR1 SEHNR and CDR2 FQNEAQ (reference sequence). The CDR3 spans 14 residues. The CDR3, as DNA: TGTGCCAGCAGCTTATCCGGAACAAACACTGAAGCTTTCTTT. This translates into CASSLSGTNTEAFF.

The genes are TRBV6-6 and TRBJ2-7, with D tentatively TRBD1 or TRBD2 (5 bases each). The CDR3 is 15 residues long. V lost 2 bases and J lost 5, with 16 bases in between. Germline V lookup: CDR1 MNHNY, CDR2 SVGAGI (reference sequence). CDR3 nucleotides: TGTGCCAGCAGTTACCCCCGGGACCGGGGCAACGAGCAGTACTTC. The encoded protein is CASSYPRDRGNEQYF.

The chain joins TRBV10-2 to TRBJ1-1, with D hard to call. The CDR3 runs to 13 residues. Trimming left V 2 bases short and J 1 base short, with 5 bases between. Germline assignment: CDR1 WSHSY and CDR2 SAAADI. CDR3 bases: TGCGCCAGCAGTGAGGGCAGGAACACTGAAGCTTTCTTT. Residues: CASSEGRNTEAFF.

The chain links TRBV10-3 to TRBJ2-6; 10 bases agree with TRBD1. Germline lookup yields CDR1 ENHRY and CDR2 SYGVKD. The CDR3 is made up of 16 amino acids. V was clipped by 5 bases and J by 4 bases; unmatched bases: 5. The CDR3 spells CAISPGQGPGANVLTF. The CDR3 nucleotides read TGTGCCATCAGTCCGGGACAGGGGCCGGGGGCCAACGTCCTGACTTTC.

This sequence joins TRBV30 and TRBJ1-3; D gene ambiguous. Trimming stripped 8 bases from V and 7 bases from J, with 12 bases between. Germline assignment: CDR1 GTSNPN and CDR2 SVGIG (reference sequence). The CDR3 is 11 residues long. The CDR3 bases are TGTGCCCGACTAAGCGGGAACACCATATATTTT. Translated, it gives CARLSGNTIYF.

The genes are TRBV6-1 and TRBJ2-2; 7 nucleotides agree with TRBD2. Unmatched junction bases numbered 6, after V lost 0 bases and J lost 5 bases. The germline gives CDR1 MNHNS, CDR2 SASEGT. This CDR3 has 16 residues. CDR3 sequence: CASSEAWSGKTGELFF. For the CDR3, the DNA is TGTGCCAGCAGTGAAGCGTGGAGCGGGAAGACCGGGGAGCTGTTTTTT.

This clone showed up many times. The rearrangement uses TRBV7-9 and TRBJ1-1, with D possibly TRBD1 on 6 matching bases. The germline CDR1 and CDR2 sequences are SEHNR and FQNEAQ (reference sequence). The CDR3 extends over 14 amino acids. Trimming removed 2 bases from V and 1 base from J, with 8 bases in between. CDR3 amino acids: CASSLMGANTEAFF. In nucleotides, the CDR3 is TGTGCCAGCAGCTTAATGGGGGCGAACACTGAAGCTTTCTTT.

CDR3: CAWSVGLAGSTDTQYF. The CDR3 DNA reads as TGTGCCTGGAGTGTTGGTCTAGCGGGGAGCACAGATACGCAGTATTTT. The chain has TRBV30 and TRBJ2-3, with 9 nucleotides matching TRBD2. V was clipped by 0 bases and J by 0 bases; unmatched bases: 4. The CDR3 length is 16 residues. The germline CDR1 and CDR2 sequences are GTSNPN and SVGIG (reference sequence).

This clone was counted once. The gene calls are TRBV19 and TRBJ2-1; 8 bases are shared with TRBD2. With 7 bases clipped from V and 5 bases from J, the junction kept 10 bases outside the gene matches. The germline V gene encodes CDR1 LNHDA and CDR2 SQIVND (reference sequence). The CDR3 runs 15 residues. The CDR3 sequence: CASTPGGMSNNEQFF. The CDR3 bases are TGTGCCAGTACCCCGGGGGGGATGTCGAACAATGAGCAGTTCTTC.

This CDR3 reads CASRGLDTQYF. The CDR3 DNA reads TGTGCCAGCAGGGGGCTAGATACGCAGTATTTT. This rearrangement joins TRBV3-1 (or the pseudogene TRBV3-2) to TRBJ2-3; D possibly corresponds to TRBD1 (5 bases). Deletions cut 6 bases from V and 5 bases from J, with 6 bases between. Germline V gene sequence: CDR1 LGHDT, CDR2 YNNKEL (reference sequence). The CDR3 sequence is 11 residues long.

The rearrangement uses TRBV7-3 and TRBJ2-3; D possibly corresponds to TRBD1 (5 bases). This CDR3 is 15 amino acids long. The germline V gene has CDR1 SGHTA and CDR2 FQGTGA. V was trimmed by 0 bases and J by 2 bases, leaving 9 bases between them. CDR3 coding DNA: TGTGCCAGCAGCTTAACACAGGAACCCACAGATACGCAGTATTTT. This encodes CASSLTQEPTDTQYF.

CDR3 sequence (DNA): TGTGCCAGCAGTTTATCGTGGGGTGATCAGCCCCAGCATTTT. It is translated as CASSLSWGDQPQHF. V usage is TRBV27 and J usage is TRBJ1-5; D not certain. CDR1 and CDR2 from the germline V gene are MNHEY and SMNVEV (reference sequence). The CDR3 is made up of 14 amino acids. V was pared by 0 bases and J by 5 bases, with 8 bases between.

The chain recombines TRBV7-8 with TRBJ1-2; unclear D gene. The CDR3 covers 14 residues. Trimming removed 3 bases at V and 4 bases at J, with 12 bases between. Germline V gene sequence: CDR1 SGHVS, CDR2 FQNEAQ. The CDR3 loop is CASSLEGTLYGYTF. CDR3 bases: TGTGCCAGCAGCTTGGAGGGTACCCTCTATGGCTACACCTTC.

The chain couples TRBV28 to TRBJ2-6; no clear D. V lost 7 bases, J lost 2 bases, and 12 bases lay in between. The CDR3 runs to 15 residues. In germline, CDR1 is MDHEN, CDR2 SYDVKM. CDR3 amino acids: CASNTRLTGANVLTF. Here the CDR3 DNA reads TGTGCCAGCAATACGCGACTCACTGGGGCCAACGTCCTGACTTTC.

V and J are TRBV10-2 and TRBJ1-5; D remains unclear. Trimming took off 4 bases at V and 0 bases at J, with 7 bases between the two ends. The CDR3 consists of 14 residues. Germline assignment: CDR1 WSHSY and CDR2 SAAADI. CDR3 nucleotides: TGCGCCAGCAGTGTGCAATATAGCAATCAGCCCCAGCATTTT. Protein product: CASSVQYSNQPQHF.